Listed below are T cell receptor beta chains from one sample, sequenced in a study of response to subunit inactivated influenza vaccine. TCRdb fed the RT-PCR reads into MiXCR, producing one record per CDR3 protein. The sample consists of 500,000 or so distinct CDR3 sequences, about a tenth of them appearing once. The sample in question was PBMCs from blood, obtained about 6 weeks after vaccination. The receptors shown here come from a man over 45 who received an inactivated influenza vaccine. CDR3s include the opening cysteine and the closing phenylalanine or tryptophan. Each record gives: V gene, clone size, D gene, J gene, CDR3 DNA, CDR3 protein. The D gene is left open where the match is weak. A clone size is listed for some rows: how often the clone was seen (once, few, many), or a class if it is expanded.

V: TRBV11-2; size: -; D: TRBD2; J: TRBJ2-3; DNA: TGTGCCAGCAGCTTAGGTGCTAGCGGGGGAGTTAGCACAGATACGCAGTATTTT; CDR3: CASSLGASGGVSTDTQYF
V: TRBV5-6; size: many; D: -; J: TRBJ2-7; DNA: TGTGCCAGCAGCTGGGGGACACGAGCCTACGAGCAGTACTTC; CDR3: CASSWGTRAYEQYF
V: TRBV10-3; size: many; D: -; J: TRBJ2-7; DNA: TGTGCCATCAGTGCCGGGACGGCCTCCTACGAGCAGTACTTC; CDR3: CAISAGTASYEQYF
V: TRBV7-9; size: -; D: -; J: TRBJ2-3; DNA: TGTGCCAGCAGCTCCAAGGGACACACGTCCTTGGCAGATACGCAGTATTTT; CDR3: CASSSKGHTSLADTQYF
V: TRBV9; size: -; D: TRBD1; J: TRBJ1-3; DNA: TGTGCCAGCAGGGGGACAGGTACTGGAAACACCATATATTTT; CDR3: CASRGTGTGNTIYF
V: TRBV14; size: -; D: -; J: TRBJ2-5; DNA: TGTGCCAGCAGCCAAGATCGCGGGAAGCAAGAGACCCAGTACTTC; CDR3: CASSQDRGKQETQYF
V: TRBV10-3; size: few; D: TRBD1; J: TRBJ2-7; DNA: TGTGCCATCAGTGAGTCGAGACCGGACAGGGGCCCCTACGAGCAGTACTTC; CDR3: CAISESRPDRGPYEQYF
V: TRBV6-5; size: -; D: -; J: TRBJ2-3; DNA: TGTGCCAGCAGGACGGAAACAGATACGCAGTATTTT; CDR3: CASRTETDTQYF
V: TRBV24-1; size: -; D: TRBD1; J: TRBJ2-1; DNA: TGTGCCACCAGTGATCCTGGACAGGGAATATCCCATAACTACAATGAGCAGTTCTTC; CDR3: CATSDPGQGISHNYNEQFF
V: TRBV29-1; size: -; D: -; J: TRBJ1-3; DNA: TGCAGCGTTGAAGATGGTAGGACGTTTGGAAACACCATATATTTT; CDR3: CSVEDGRTFGNTIYF
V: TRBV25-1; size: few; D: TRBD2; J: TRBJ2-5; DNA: TGTGCCAGCAGTTTATGGCGGGGGGAACAAGAGACCCAGTACTTC; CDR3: CASSLWRGEQETQYF
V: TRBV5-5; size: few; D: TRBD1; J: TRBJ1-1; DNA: TGTGCCAGCAGCCGGTTTGAAGGGGGCGGAAGAACTGAAGCTTTCTTT; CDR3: CASSRFEGGGRTEAFF
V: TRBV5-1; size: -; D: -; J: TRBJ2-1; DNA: TGCGCCAGCAGCTTGCGGCAGAACTCCTACAATGAGCAGTTCTTC; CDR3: CASSLRQNSYNEQFF
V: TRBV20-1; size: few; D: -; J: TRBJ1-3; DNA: TGCAGTGCTAGCAACAGGGAAGTTGGAAACACCATATATTTT; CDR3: CSASNREVGNTIYF
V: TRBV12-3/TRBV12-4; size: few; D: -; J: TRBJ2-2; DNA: TGTGCCAGCAGTGGGGTCTACACCGGGGAGCTGTTTTTT; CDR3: CASSGVYTGELFF
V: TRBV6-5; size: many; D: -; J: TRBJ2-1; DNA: TGTGCCAGCAGCTTATTCTACGGGGTTCCTGACTCCTACAATGAGCAGTTCTTC; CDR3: CASSLFYGVPDSYNEQFF
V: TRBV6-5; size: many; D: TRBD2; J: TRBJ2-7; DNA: TGTGCCAGCAGTTCCTCTAGCGGGAGCTCCTACGAGCAGTACTTC; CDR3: CASSSSSGSSYEQYF
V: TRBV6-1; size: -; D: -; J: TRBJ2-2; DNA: TGTGTGGGGGCCCGAGAGGCCAACACCGGGGAGCTGTTTTTT; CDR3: CVGAREANTGELFF
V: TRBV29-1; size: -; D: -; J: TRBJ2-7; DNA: TGCAGCGTCTTCCAGGGAACCTCCTACGAGCAGTACTTC; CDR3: CSVFQGTSYEQYF
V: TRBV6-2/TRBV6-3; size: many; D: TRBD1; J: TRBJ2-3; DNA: TGTGCCAGCAGTTACTCGACGGGACAGGCTAGCACAGATACGCAGTATTTT; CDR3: CASSYSTGQASTDTQYF
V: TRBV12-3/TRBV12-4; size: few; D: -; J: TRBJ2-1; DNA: TGTGCCAGCAGCTTTAAATATGAGCAGTTCTTC; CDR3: CASSFKYEQFF
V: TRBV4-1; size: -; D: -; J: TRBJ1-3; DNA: TGCGCCAGCAGCCAAGGTCTCGGCAGGTCCCTCTCTGGAAACACCATATATTTT; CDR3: CASSQGLGRSLSGNTIYF
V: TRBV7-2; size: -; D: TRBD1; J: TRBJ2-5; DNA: TGTGCCAGCAGCCAACCGACAGGGGGCGGCGGGACCCAGTACTTC; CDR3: CASSQPTGGGGTQYF
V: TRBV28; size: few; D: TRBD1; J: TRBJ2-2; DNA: TGTGCCAGCAGCCTAGACCGGGACAGGAACACCGGGGAGCTGTTTTTT; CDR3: CASSLDRDRNTGELFF
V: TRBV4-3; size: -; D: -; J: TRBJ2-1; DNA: TGCGCCAGCAGCCAAGAACTAGCCTCCGACAATGAGCAGTTCTTC; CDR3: CASSQELASDNEQFF
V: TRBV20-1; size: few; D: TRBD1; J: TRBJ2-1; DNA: TGCAGTGCTAGAGATGAGAGGCCAGGGGGCCCCTACAATGAGCAGTTCTTC; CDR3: CSARDERPGGPYNEQFF
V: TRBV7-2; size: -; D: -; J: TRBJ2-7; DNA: TGTGCCAGCAGACTTGGCAGGGGCGGATACGAGCAGTACTTC; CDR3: CASRLGRGGYEQYF
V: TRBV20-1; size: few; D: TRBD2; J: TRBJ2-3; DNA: TGCAGTGCTAGGGTCCTAGCGGGAGGATCACCTAGCACAGATACGCAGTATTTT; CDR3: CSARVLAGGSPSTDTQYF
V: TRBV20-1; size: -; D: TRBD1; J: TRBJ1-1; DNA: TGCAGTGCCACGCCCGTGACAGGGACCAGCACTGAAGCTTTCTTT; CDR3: CSATPVTGTSTEAFF